This T cell receptor (beta chain) was sequenced in a study of shared clonotypes between healthy human individuals. Clones were sequenced by immunoSEQ multiplex PCR, and TCRdb holds only the in-frame ones, with some missing. Among 950,000 to 1,100,000 clones listed, around four fifths were seen once. The CDR3 runs to 14 residues. The ends were cut back, 6 bases at V and 2 bases at J, with 14 bases in the middle. CDR1 is SGHRS, CDR2 YFSETQ, per germline. The table lists this clone with a few counts. Sequencing was performed on memory CD4+ T cells sorted from blood. Subset meaning: CD45RA-negative fraction. The receptor was derived from a man aged 18 to 30 in good health. The chain uses TRBV5-1 and TRBJ1-2, with D maybe TRBD1 (5 bases). CDR3 bases: TGCGCCAGCAAAATGTCCCCAGGGAACTATGGCTACACCTTC. Protein product: CASKMSPGNYGYTF.